This T cell receptor beta chain was recovered during a study of T cell changes during pregnancy in multiple sclerosis. The germline V gene has CDR1 MGHRA and CDR2 YSYEKL. With V trimmed by 3 bases and J by 4 bases, 7 bases remained unmatched. The CDR3 is made up of 15 amino acids. Using immunoSEQ multiplex PCR, the repertoire was profiled, and TCRdb retains in-frame clones only, with some absent. Here the sample spans over 50,000 clones, about nine tenths being singletons. The chain links TRBV4-1 to TRBJ2-5, with 8 bases fitting TRBD2. The sequences come from peripheral blood, collected in the first trimester of pregnancy. The sequence was collected from a female donor in good health, enrolled as a control in a pregnancy study. The CDR3 sequence is CASSQGLVEGETQYF. The CDR3 DNA sequence: TGCGCCAGCAGCCAGGGACTAGTGGAGGGAGAGACCCAGTACTTC.